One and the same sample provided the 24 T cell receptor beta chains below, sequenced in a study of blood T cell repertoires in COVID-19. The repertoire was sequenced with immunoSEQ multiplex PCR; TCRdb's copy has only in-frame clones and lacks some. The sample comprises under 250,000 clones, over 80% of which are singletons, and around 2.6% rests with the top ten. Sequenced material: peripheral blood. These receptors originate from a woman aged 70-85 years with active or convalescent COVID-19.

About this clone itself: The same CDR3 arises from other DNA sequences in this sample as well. CDR3 nucleotides: TGTGCCAGCAGCGATCTAGCGGGAGCATACGAGCAGTACTTC. This gives the protein CASSDLAGAYEQYF. The chain uses TRBV6-2 or TRBV6-3 and TRBJ2-7; 10 bases fit TRBD2. The ends lost 6 bases at V and 4 bases at J; junction bases unmatched: 6. The CDR3 covers 14 residues. Germline-derived CDR1 and CDR2 are MNHEY and SVGEGT.

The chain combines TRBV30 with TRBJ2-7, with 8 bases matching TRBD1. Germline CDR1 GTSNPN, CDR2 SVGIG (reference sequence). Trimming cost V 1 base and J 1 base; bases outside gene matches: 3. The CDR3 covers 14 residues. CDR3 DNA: TGTGCCTGGAGTGGGACAGGGTCGTCCTACGAGCAGTACTTC. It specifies CAWSGTGSSYEQYF.

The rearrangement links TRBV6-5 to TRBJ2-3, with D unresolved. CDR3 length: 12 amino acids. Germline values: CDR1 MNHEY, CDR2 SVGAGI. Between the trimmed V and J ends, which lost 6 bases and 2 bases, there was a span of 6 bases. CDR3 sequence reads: CASRRDTDTQYF. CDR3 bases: TGTGCCAGCAGGCGAGACACAGATACGCAGTATTTT.

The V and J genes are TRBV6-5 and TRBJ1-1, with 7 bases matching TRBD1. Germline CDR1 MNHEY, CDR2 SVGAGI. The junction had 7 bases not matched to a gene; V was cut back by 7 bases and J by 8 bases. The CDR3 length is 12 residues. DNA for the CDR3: TGTGCCAGCATATTGGAGGACAGGGAAGCTTTCTTT. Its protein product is CASILEDREAFF.

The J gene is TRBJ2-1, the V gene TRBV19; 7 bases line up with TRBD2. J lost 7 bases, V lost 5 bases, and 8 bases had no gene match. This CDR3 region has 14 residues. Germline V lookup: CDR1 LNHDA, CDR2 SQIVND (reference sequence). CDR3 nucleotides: TGTGCCAGTAGTGATGGGGCGGGAGTTAATGAGCAGTTCTTC. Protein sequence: CASSDGAGVNEQFF.

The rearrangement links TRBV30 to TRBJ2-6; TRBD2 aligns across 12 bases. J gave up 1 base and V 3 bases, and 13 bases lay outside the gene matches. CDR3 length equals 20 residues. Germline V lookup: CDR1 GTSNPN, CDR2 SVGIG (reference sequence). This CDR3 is CAWSPGVGLAGFSGANVLTF. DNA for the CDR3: TGTGCCTGGAGCCCAGGGGTGGGACTAGCGGGTTTTTCTGGGGCCAACGTCCTGACTTTC.

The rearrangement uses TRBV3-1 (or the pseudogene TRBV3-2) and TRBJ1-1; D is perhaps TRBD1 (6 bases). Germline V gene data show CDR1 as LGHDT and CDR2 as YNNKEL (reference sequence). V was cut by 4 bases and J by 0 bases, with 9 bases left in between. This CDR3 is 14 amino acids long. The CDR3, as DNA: TGTGCCAGCAGCCGAAGGACAGTGAACACTGAAGCTTTCTTT. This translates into CASSRRTVNTEAFF.

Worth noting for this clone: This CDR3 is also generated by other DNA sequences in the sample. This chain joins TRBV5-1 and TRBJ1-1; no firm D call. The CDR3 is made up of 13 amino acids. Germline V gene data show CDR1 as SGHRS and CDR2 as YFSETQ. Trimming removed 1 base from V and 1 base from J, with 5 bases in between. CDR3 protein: CASSLQENTEAFF. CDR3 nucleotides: TGCGCCAGCAGCTTGCAGGAGAACACTGAAGCTTTCTTT.

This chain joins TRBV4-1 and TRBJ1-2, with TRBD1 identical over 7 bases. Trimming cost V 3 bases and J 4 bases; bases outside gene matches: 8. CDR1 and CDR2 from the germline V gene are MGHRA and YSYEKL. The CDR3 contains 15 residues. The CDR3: CASSQETGLSYGYTF. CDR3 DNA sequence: TGCGCCAGCAGCCAGGAGACAGGGTTGAGCTATGGCTACACCTTC.

CDR3 DNA: TGTGCCAGCAGCTTGAGGGGCGCGGGACTAGGAGATACGCAGTATTTT. It encodes CASSLRGAGLGDTQYF. The V call is TRBV7-9, the J call TRBJ2-3; 8 nucleotides align to TRBD2. Per the germline V gene, CDR1 is SEHNR and CDR2 is FQNEAQ (reference sequence). After removal of 3 bases from V and 5 bases from J, the junction contained 10 bases not matched to a gene. The CDR3 spans 16 residues.

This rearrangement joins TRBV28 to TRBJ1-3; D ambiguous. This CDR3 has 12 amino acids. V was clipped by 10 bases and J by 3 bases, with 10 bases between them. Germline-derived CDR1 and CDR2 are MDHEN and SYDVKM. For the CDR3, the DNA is TGTGCCACCGGAGGGAATGGAAACACCATATATTTT. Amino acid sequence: CATGGNGNTIYF.

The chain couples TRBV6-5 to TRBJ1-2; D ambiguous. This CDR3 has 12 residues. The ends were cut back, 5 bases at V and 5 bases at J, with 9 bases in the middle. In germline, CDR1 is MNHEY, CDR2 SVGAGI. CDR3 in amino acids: CASSTGIYGYTF. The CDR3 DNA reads TGTGCCAGCAGTACGGGGATTTATGGCTACACCTTC.

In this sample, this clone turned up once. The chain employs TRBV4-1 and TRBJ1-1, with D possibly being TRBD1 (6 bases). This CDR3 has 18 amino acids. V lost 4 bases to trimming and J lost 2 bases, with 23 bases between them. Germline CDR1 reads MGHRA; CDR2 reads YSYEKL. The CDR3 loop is CASSPGQLTRRPNTEAFF. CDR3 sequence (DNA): TGCGCCAGCAGCCCGGGACAACTAACCCGGAGGCCAAACACTGAAGCTTTCTTT.

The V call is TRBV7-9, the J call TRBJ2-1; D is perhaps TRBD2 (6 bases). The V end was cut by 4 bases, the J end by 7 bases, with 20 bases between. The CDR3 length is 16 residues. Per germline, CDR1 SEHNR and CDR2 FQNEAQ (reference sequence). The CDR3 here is CASSSINRLEANEQFF. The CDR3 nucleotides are TGTGCCAGCAGCTCCATAAATAGACTAGAGGCGAATGAGCAGTTCTTC.

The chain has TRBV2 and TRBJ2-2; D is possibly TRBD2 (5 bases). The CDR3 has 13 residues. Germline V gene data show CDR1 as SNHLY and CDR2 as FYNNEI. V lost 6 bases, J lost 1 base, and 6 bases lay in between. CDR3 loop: CASRTKNTGELFF. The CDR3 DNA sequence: TGTGCCAGCAGGACTAAGAACACCGGGGAGCTGTTTTTT.

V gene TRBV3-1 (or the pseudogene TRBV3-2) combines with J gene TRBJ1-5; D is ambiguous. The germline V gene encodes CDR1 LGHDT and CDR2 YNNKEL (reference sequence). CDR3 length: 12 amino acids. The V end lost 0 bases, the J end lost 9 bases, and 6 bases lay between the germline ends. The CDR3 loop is CASSQETGPQHF. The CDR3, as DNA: TGTGCCAGCAGCCAAGAAACCGGGCCCCAGCATTTT.

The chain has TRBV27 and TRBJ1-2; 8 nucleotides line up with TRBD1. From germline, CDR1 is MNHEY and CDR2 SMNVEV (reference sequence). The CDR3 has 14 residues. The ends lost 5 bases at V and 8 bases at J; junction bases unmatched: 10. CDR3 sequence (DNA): TGTGCCAGCAGTCCGCTGGACAGGGCTAACGGCTACACCTTC. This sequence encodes CASSPLDRANGYTF.

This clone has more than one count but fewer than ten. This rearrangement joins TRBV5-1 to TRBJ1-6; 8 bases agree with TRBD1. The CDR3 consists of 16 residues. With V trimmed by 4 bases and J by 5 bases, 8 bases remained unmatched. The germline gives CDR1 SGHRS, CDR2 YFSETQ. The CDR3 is CASSLHGQGNNSPLHF. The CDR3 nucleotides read TGCGCCAGCAGCCTCCACGGACAGGGCAATAATTCACCCCTCCACTTT.

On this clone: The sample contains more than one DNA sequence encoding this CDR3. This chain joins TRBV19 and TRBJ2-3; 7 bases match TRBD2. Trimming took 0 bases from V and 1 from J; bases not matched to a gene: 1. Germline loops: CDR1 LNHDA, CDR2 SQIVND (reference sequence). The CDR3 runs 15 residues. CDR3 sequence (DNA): TGTGCCAGTAGTATAGAGGGAGGGGGCACAGATACGCAGTATTTT. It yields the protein CASSIEGGGTDTQYF.

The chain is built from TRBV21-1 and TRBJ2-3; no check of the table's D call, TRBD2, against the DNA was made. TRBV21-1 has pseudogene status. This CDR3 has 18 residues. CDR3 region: CASTPLAGGLMSTDTQYF. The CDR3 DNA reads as TGTGCCAGCACCCCACTAGCGGGAGGGTTGATGAGCACAGATACGCAGTATTTT.

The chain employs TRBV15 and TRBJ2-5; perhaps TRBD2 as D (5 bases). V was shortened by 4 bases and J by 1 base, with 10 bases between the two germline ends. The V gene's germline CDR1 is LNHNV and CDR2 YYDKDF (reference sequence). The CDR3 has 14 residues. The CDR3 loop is CATSKGSFQETQYF. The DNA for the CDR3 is TGTGCCACCAGCAAAGGGAGTTTCCAAGAGACCCAGTACTTC. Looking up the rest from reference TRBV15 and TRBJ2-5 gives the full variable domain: DAMVIQNPRYQVTQFGKPVTLSCSQTLNHNVMYWYQQKSSQAPKLLFHYYDKDFNNEADTPDNFQSRRPNTSFCFLDIRSPGLGDTAMYLCATSKGSFQETQYFGPGTRLLVL.

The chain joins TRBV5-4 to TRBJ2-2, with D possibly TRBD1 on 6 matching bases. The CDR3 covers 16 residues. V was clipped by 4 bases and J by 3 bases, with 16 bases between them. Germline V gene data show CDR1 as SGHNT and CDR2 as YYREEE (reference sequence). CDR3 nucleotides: TGTGCCAGCAGCAAAAACAGGGAGCGATACACCGGGGAGCTGTTTTTT. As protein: CASSKNRERYTGELFF.

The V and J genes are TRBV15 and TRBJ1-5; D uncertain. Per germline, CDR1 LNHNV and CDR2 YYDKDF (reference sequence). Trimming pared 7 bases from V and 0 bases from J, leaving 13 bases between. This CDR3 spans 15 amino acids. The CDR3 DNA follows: TGTGCCACCACCCCAAAACACTATAGCAATCAGCCCCAGCATTTT. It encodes CATTPKHYSNQPQHF.

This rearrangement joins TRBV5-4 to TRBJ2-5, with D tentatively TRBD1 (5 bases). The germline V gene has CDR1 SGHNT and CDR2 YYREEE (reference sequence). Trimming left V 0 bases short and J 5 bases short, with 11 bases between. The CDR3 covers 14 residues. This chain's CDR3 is CASSLDQGRETQYF. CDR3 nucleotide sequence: TGTGCCAGCAGCTTGGACCAGGGTCGGGAGACCCAGTACTTC.